Detailed here is one T cell receptor (beta chain). This entry comes from a study of blood T cell repertoires in COVID-19. Authors' data handling: Amplified reference gene primers provided the basis for estimating nucleated cell counts. Libraries were prepared by immunoSEQ multiplex PCR; TCRdb keeps only in-frame clonotypes and omits some of them. That table gives V, J and clone size, and the DNA gave D and trimming. The sample records more than 350,000 clones, about 89% being singletons. The receptor was derived from a woman aged 25 to 39 with COVID-19, enrolled during active disease. The sequenced material came from peripheral blood.

CDR3 sequence: CATSGGLYSGANVLTF. CDR3 in DNA: TGTGCCACCAGCGGAGGACTGTACTCTGGGGCCAACGTCCTGACTTTC. This chain connects TRBV15 to TRBJ2-6, with D tentatively TRBD2 (5 bases). CDR3 length: 16 amino acids. The germline V gene has CDR1 LNHNV and CDR2 YYDKDF (reference sequence). V was pared by 5 bases and J by 0 bases, with 11 bases between.